This TCR beta chain was sequenced in a study of vaccination effects on CD4 cells after COVID-19. The repertoire was sequenced with immunoSEQ multiplex PCR; TCRdb's copy has only in-frame clones and lacks some. This table holds more than 50,000 clones, roughly 80% found once. On this clone itself: Its antigen is as yet unknown.

CD4+ T cells specific for antigen were expanded with viral peptide pools by the ViraFEST assay before sequencing. Subsequent to roughly 9 days of culture, CD4+ T cells were isolated. Two-dose BNT162b2 or mRNA-1273 vaccination was given to participants. This CDR3 is 13 amino acids long. The V end lost 8 bases, the J end lost 4 bases, and 12 bases lay between the germline ends. Germline V gene sequence: CDR1 SNHLY, CDR2 FYNNEI. The sample consisted of CD4+ T cells from PBMCs cultured with HCoV-OC43 spike peptides, taken after COVID-19 vaccination. The sample's subset: HCoV-OC43 spike overlapping peptide pool stimulation. The rearrangement links TRBV2 to TRBJ1-5, with TRBD1 as a possible D gene (6 bases). The clonotype comes from a human donor who received a COVID-19 vaccine. CDR3 coding DNA: TGTGCCAGCCAGGACAGCCTTAATCAGCCCCAGCATTTT. As protein: CASQDSLNQPQHF.